This T cell receptor (beta chain) came from a study of T-cell memory formation after mild COVID-19. This CDR3 contains 14 residues. The germline gives CDR1 MNHEY, CDR2 SVGEGT. Trimming cost V 6 bases and J 4 bases, with 16 bases left between them. TCRdb called the 5' RACE reads again in MiXCR, with one record for every CDR3 protein. The table includes about half a million distinct CDR3 sequences, approximately 18% detected once. Study results and caveats: Shrinking CD4+ clones resided mostly in CM and EM, and CD8+ ones in EMRA.

This clonotype was observed at least ten times. Its antigen is currently unknown. The receptor comes from an adult woman who had mild COVID-19 (a few samples of this study predate the infection). Cell type and time point are not known. The specimen was PBMCs or a T cell subset sorted from them (not recorded which). The chain is built from TRBV6-2 or TRBV6-3 and TRBJ2-7; D may match TRBD1 or TRBD2 (5 bases each). The CDR3: CASSYGAGGYEQYF. In DNA form, the CDR3 reads TGTGCCAGCAGCTACGGGGCCGGCGGGTACGAGCAGTACTTC.